The 10 T cell receptor beta chains below come from one sample, sequenced in a study of OX40 agonist ivuxolimab in advanced cancers. Repertoires were generated with immunoSEQ multiplex PCR, while TCRdb's copy carries only in-frame clones and drops some. In the table there are 20,000 to 25,000 clones, 75% to 80% of which are singletons. The material sequenced was CD4+ or CD8+ T cells sorted from blood, taken in a trial of the OX40 agonist ivuxolimab. These receptors were collected from an adult with an advanced solid tumor such as melanoma, head and neck, liver or kidney cancer.

The gene calls are TRBV15 and TRBJ1-1; D may be TRBD1 (5 bases). V lost 1 base and J lost 2, with 8 bases in between. There are 14 residues in the CDR3. CDR1 is LNHNV and CDR2 is YYDKDF in the germline V gene (reference sequence). The CDR3 coding sequence is TGTGCCACCAGCAGAGCCGACAGAAACACTGAAGCTTTCTTT. Its protein is CATSRADRNTEAFF.

DNA for the CDR3: TGTGCCAGCACCCACGGGGCAAGCACAGATACGCAGTATTTT. Protein: CASTHGASTDTQYF. The chain uses TRBV13 and TRBJ2-3; D assignment may be TRBD1 or TRBD2 (5 bases each). V was trimmed by 7 bases and J by 0 bases, leaving 11 bases between them. Germline CDR1 and CDR2: PRHDT and FYEKMQ (reference sequence). This CDR3 has 14 residues. Together with reference TRBV13 and TRBJ2-3, the CDR3 gives the full variable domain: AAGVIQSPRHLIKEKRETATLKCYPIPRHDTVYWYQQGPGQDPQFLISFYEKMQSDKGSIPDRFSAQQFSDYHSELNMSSLELGDSALYFCASTHGASTDTQYFGPGTRLTVL.

This clone was seen only a few times. The rearrangement joins TRBV6-4 to TRBJ2-3; D remains ambiguous. This CDR3 is 14 amino acids long. Germline V lookup: CDR1 MRHNA, CDR2 SNTAGT. V lost 7 bases, J lost 2 bases, and 13 bases lay in between. CDR3 nucleotide sequence: TGTGCCAGCAAAGGAAAAGGGATCACAGATACGCAGTATTTT. Amino acid sequence: CASKGKGITDTQYF.

This sequence joins TRBV5-1 and TRBJ1-4; 9 nucleotides match TRBD1. V lost 4 bases to trimming and J lost 3 bases; unmatched junction nucleotides: 10. Looked up from germline, CDR1 is SGHRS and CDR2 is YFSETQ. This CDR3 is 17 amino acids long. The CDR3 bases are TGCGCCAGCAGCCGCAGTCGAGGACAGGGGTCTAATGAAAAACTGTTTTTT. Its translation is CASSRSRGQGSNEKLFF.

V is TRBV7-2 and J is TRBJ2-3; 11 bases align to TRBD2. The V gene's germline CDR1 is SGHTA and CDR2 FQGNSA. The ends lost 1 base at V and 4 bases at J; junction bases unmatched: 1. This CDR3 has 15 residues. CDR3 region: CASSLVSGRADTQYF. CDR3 in DNA: TGTGCCAGCAGCTTAGTTAGCGGGAGGGCAGATACGCAGTATTTT.

This chain links TRBV7-2 with TRBJ2-7; D not certain. Germline CDR1 is SGHTA and CDR2 is FQGNSA. This CDR3 has 14 residues. Trimming took 7 bases from V and 2 from J, leaving 15 bases between them. CDR3 sequence reads: CASTSVTSPYEQYF. The CDR3 DNA reads as TGTGCCAGCACCTCAGTCACTTCCCCCTACGAGCAGTACTTC.

J is TRBJ2-6 and V is TRBV13; no clear D gene. This CDR3 is 15 amino acids long. Trimming pared 0 bases from V and 0 bases from J, leaving 3 bases between. Per the germline V gene, CDR1 is PRHDT and CDR2 is FYEKMQ (reference sequence). CDR3 loop: CASSLGISGANVLTF. In nucleotides, the CDR3 is TGTGCCAGCAGCTTAGGCATCTCTGGGGCCAACGTCCTGACTTTC. Complete variable domain (other parts from reference TRBV13 and TRBJ2-6): AAGVIQSPRHLIKEKRETATLKCYPIPRHDTVYWYQQGPGQDPQFLISFYEKMQSDKGSIPDRFSAQQFSDYHSELNMSSLELGDSALYFCASSLGISGANVLTFGAGSRLTVL.

CDR3 nucleotide sequence: TGTGCCAGTATGACTACCTCTGGGGCCAACGTCCTGACTTTC. Translation gives CASMTTSGANVLTF. The genes are TRBV19 and TRBJ2-6, with a tentative D call TRBD2 (5 bases). This CDR3 is built from 14 residues. The V gene lost 7 bases and the J gene lost 0 bases, with 7 bases spanning the gap. From germline, CDR1 is LNHDA and CDR2 SQIVND (reference sequence).

The chain joins TRBV29-1 to TRBJ1-5; the D gene is possibly TRBD1 (5 bases). V was pared by 7 bases and J by 4 bases, with 11 bases between. This CDR3 contains 12 residues. Germline-derived CDR1 and CDR2 are SQVTM and ANQGSEA. This CDR3 is CSAGHENQPQHF. The CDR3 DNA is TGCAGCGCCGGACACGAAAATCAGCCCCAGCATTTT.

This clone was seen a single time. The chain recombines TRBV27 with TRBJ2-3, with D tentatively TRBD1 (6 bases). The CDR3 is 15 amino acids. Trimming took 6 bases from V and 1 from J, leaving 14 bases between them. Germline assignment: CDR1 MNHEY and CDR2 SMNVEV (reference sequence). CDR3 protein: CASRGGPGRTDTQYF. The CDR3 region has the DNA TGTGCCAGCAGAGGGGGTCCAGGCCGCACAGATACGCAGTATTTT.